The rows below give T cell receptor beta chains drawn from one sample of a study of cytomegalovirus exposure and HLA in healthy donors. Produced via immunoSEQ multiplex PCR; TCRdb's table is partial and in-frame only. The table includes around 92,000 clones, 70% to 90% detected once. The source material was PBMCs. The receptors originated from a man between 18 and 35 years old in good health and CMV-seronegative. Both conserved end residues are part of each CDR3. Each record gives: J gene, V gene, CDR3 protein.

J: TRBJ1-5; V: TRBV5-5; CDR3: CASSLSPGDRPQHF
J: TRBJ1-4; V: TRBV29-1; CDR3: CSVEGGSLTNEKLFF
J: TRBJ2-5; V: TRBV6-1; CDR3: CASLTEETQYF
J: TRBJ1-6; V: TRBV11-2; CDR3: CASSLGSREKRSYNSPLHF
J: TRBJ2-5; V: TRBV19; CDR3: CASRPSGLAGGKTQYF
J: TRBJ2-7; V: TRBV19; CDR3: CASSIAGTSGPYEQYF
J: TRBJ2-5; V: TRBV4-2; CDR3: CASSQDRGQQETQYF
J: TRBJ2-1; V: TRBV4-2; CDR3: CASSPLAGANNEQFF
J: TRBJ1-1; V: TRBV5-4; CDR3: CASRPSGGTMNTEAFF
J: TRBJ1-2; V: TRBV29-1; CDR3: CSAGQGAANYGYTF
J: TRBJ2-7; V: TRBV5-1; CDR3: CASSLDGTESYEQYF
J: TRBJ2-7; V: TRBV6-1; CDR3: CASSLNRGYEQYF
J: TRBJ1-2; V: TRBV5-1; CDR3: CASSSGHTGLANYGYTF
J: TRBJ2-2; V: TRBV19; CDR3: CASTTGKRKLNTGELFF
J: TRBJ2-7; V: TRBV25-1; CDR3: CASSVTGTSEQYF
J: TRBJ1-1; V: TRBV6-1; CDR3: CASTEWGQNTEAFF
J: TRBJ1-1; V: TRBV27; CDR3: CASTSGVRLNTEAFF
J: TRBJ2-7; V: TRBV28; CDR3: CASSSGHLIYEQYF
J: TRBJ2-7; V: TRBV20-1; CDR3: CSAPTGREQYF
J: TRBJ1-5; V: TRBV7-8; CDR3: CASSARVMSSNQPQHF
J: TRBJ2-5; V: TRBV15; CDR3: CATSRDRGAQETQYF
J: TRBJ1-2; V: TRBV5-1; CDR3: CASSLGNRGYTF
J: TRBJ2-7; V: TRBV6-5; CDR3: CASSTLLGEQYF
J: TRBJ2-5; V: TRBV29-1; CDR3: CSVISALQETQYF
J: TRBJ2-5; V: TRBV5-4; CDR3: CASSPRQGGVETQYF
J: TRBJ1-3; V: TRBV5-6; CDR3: CASSPQGAGGNTIYF
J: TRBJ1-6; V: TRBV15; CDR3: CATSRDSSWASPLHF
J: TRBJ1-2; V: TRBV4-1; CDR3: CASSQGRAGGKSYGYTF
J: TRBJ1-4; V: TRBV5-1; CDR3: CASSLDRGEEKLFF
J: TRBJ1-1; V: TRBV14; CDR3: CASSQLGHLAGTEAFF
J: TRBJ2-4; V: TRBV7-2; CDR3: CASSPRLAGGLTKNIQYF
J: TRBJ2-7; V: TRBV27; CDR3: CASRLRTPSYEQYF
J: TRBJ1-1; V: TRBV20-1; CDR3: CSASGSFFF
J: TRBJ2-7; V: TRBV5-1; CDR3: CASSPGQAISYEQYF
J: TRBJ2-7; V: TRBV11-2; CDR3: CASSFDRAYEQYF
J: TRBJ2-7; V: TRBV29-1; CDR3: CSVRGQGYEQYF
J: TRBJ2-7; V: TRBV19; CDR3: CASSIAGGLYGQYF
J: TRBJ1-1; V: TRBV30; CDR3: CAWAYLTEAFF
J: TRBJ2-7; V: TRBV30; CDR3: CAWSTGGVYEQYF
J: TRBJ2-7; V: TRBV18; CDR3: CASSALEGNHEQYF
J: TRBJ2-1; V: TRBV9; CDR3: CASSVDHSSPYNEQFF
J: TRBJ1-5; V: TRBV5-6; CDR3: CASSFYGREGNQPQHF
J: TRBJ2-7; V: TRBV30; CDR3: CAWSVGNRAYEQYF
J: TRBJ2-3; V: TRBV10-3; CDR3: CAIRDREAWGTDTQYF
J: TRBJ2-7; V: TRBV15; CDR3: CATSRGRQGAYEQYF
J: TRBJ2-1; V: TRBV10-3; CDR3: CAISLAGGREQFF
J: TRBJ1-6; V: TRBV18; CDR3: CASSPQGASNSPLHF
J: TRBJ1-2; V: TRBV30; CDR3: CAWRRAGGAFNYGYTF
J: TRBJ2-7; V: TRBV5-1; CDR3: CASRSRGEVDEQYF
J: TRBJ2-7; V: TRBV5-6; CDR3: CASSLSGGFYEQYF
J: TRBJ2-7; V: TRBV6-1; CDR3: CASSETGFSYEQYF
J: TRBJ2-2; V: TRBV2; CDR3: CASSEDTGQMTGELFF
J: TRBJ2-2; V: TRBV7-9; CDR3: CASSDTGGSPGELFF
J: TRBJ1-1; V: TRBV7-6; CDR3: CASSYTDRGPTEAFF
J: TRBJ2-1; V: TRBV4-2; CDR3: CASSRRTSGGLPGSSYNEQFF
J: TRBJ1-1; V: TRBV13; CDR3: CASSLTGNTEAFF
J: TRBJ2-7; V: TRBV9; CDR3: CASSPLGQGAGEQYF